This is a list of T cell receptor beta chains from one sample in a study. Each CDR3 protein is one row after TCRdb ran MiXCR on the 5' RACE reads. The data contain about 42,000 distinct CDR3 sequences, around 28% of them singletons. Input material: tumor-infiltrating memory CD4+ T cells sorted from the breast tumor. These receptors all come from a female donor with breast cancer. CDR3s include the opening cysteine and the closing phenylalanine or tryptophan. The D gene is left open where the match is weak. Size is stated for part of the rows, as once, few or many counts, or as a class when the clone is expanded.

clone_size,j_call,d_call,v_call,cdr3_aa,cdr3_nt
few,TRBJ2-1,-,TRBV7-9,CASSLYPIRDEQFF,TGTGCCAGCAGCTTATACCCCATTAGGGATGAGCAGTTCTTC
few,TRBJ1-4,-,TRBV12-3/TRBV12-4,CASSASGIPNEKLFF,TGTGCCAGCAGTGCCTCAGGGATACCTAATGAAAAACTGTTTTTT
many,TRBJ2-3,-,TRBV4-2,CASSPAATDTQYF,TGTGCCAGCAGCCCCGCCGCAACAGATACGCAGTATTTT
-,TRBJ2-7,-,TRBV29-1,CSVEGGTLPEQYF,TGCAGCGTTGAAGGGGGGACACTACCCGAGCAGTACTTC
-,TRBJ1-6,-,TRBV12-3/TRBV12-4,CVSSPSGGNSPLHF,TGTGTCAGCAGCCCATCGGGGGGTAATTCACCCCTCCACTTT
few,TRBJ2-1,TRBD2,TRBV7-3,CASSSGLAGRRFF,TGTGCCAGCAGCTCGGGACTAGCGGGGCGGAGGTTCTTC
few,TRBJ2-7,TRBD2,TRBV4-1,CASSRRLAGDHEQYF,TGCGCCAGCAGCCGGAGACTAGCGGGAGACCACGAGCAGTACTTC
few,TRBJ1-3,-,TRBV4-1,CASSLLSASGNTIYF,TGCGCCAGCAGCCTCCTCAGCGCCTCTGGAAACACCATATATTTT
-,TRBJ2-7,-,TRBV7-3,CASSSGRLTGNYEQYF,TGTGCCAGCAGCTCAGGGCGGCTAACGGGGAACTACGAGCAGTACTTC
-,TRBJ1-5,-,TRBV7-9,CASSSDAYSNQPQHF,TGTGCCAGCAGCTCGGACGCGTATAGCAATCAGCCCCAGCATTTT
few,TRBJ1-4,TRBD1,TRBV7-9,CASSLGGQSNEKLFF,TGTGCCAGCAGCTTAGGGGGACAGAGTAATGAAAAACTGTTTTTT
-,TRBJ2-7,TRBD2,TRBV20-1,CSARDPGALAGLSYEQYF,TGCAGTGCTAGAGACCCGGGGGCACTAGCGGGCCTATCCTACGAGCAGTACTTC
many,TRBJ2-3,-,TRBV12-3/TRBV12-4,CASSTADTQYF,TGTGCCAGCAGTACGGCAGATACGCAGTATTTT
few,TRBJ1-6,-,TRBV4-2,CASSQSELSSYNSPLHF,TGTGCCAGCAGCCAGAGCGAGCTAAGCTCCTATAATTCACCCCTCCACTTT
-,TRBJ1-5,-,TRBV15,CATSRDHRSNQPQHF,TGTGCCACCAGCAGAGATCATAGAAGCAATCAGCCCCAGCATTTT
few,TRBJ2-7,TRBD2,TRBV5-1,CASSPSGGPTYEQYF,TGCGCCAGCAGCCCGTCGGGGGGACCAACCTACGAGCAGTACTTC
few,TRBJ1-5,-,TRBV24-1,CATSGPNNQPQHF,TGTGCCACCAGCGGCCCAAACAATCAGCCCCAGCATTTT
-,TRBJ2-7,TRBD2,TRBV5-6,CASSLGLARVLYEQYF,TGTGCCAGCAGCCTGGGACTAGCGAGGGTATTGTACGAGCAGTACTTC
-,TRBJ2-1,-,TRBV5-4,CASSAVRMSDNEQFF,TGTGCCAGCAGCGCGGTTCGGATGTCCGACAATGAGCAGTTCTTC
-,TRBJ1-2,-,TRBV29-1,CSVEAKYYGYTF,TGCAGCGTTGAAGCTAAATACTATGGCTACACCTTC
-,TRBJ2-1,TRBD1,TRBV5-4,CASSHPGQGDEQFF,TGTGCCAGCAGCCACCCGGGACAGGGAGATGAGCAGTTCTTC
many,TRBJ1-3,TRBD1,TRBV5-1,CASSLAGQDTGNTIYF,TGCGCCAGCAGCTTGGCGGGACAGGACACTGGAAACACCATATATTTT
-,TRBJ2-3,TRBD2,TRBV7-8,CASSLRASGPDTQYF,TGTGCCAGCAGCTTAAGGGCTAGCGGCCCGGATACGCAGTATTTT
-,TRBJ2-7,-,TRBV4-1,CASSQVQDEQYF,TGCGCCAGCAGCCAAGTTCAGGACGAGCAGTACTTC
-,TRBJ1-2,TRBD1,TRBV20-1,CSASLDRQSLYGYTF,TGCAGTGCTAGTCTGGACAGGCAATCCCTCTATGGCTACACCTTC
-,TRBJ2-1,-,TRBV7-8,CASLERTPSSFGYNEQFF,TGTGCCAGCCTAGAGAGGACCCCCTCAAGCTTTGGCTACAATGAGCAGTTCTTC
-,TRBJ2-7,TRBD1,TRBV18,CASSPSDRDYEQYF,TGTGCCAGCTCACCATCGGACAGGGACTACGAGCAGTACTTC
many,TRBJ2-1,TRBD2,TRBV6-5,CASIRAPGLAGEQFF,TGTGCCAGCATACGTGCCCCCGGACTAGCCGGTGAGCAGTTCTTC